This TCR beta chain was recorded in a study of CD8 T cells in Susac syndrome. The CDR3 consists of 16 residues. V trimming: 3 bases; J trimming: 5 bases; junction bases outside the gene matches: 6. Germline V CDR1 and CDR2: MDHEN, SYDVKM. RNA, at about 0.45 to 1 ug, was reverse transcribed with random hexamers. Amplification of TCR beta CDR3 by immunoSEQ multiplex PCR spanned 54 Vbeta and 13 Jbeta. Via MiXCR, TCRdb re-called the immunoSEQ multiplex PCR reads, giving one row per CDR3 protein. The data hold around 270,000 distinct CDR3 sequences, with roughly 90% observed a single time. Peripheral blood CD8+ and CD4+ T cells were profiled by TCR beta sequencing. Comments on this clonotype: Its antigen is as yet unknown.

Findings of the study overall: The study recognized that its TCR sequencing and HLA analysis covered a relatively small number of individuals.

The sequence came from a human donor with multiple sclerosis. The sample consisted of CD8+ T cells from PBMCs. V usage is TRBV28 and J usage is TRBJ2-3; 12 bases align to TRBD2. CDR3 DNA sequence: TGTGCCAGCAGTTTCCTAGCGGGAGGGGGAGGAGATACGCAGTATTTT. It yields the protein CASSFLAGGGGDTQYF.